These 28 T cell receptor beta chains originate from one sample sequenced in a study of blood T cell repertoires in COVID-19. Here immunoSEQ multiplex PCR was the method, and the copy in TCRdb shows in-frame clones only, minus some. The sample contains about 44,000 clones, 84% of which appear only once. The sample taken for sequencing was peripheral blood. These receptors were collected from a human donor in a cohort sampled during active COVID-19.

The chain recombines TRBV19 with TRBJ2-1; maybe TRBD1 (6 bases). Germline values: CDR1 LNHDA, CDR2 SQIVND (reference sequence). V was clipped by 3 bases and J by 3 bases, with 15 bases between them. The CDR3 extends over 16 amino acids. CDR3 in DNA: TGTGCCAGTAGTATCCCAGGGGACCTCTACTACAATGAGCAGTTCTTC. This gives the protein CASSIPGDLYYNEQFF. The full variable domain, in which reference TRBV19 and TRBJ2-1 provide the parts outside the CDR3, is DGGITQSPKYLFRKEGQNVTLSCEQNLNHDAMYWYRQDPGQGLRLIYYSQIVNDFQKGDIAEGYSVSREKKESFPLTVTSAQKNPTAFYLCASSIPGDLYYNEQFFGPGTRLTVL.

This clone has just a few counts. V gene TRBV5-5 combines with J gene TRBJ1-1, with unresolved D. V lost 0 bases to trimming and J lost 0 bases, with 9 bases between them. The CDR3 loop spans 15 amino acids. CDR1 SGHKS and CDR2 YYEKEE come from the germline V gene (reference sequence). The CDR3 DNA follows: TGTGCCAGCAGCTTGGAAGTGACTGTGAACACTGAAGCTTTCTTT. It translates to CASSLEVTVNTEAFF.

This chain joins TRBV6-5 and TRBJ1-2, with D possibly TRBD1 on 6 matching bases. Germline CDR1 MNHEY, CDR2 SVGAGI. CDR3 length: 12 residues. The V end lost 6 bases, the J end lost 8 bases, and 13 bases lay between the germline ends. CDR3 protein: CASRNREQGYTF. CDR3 nucleotides: TGTGCCAGCAGGAACAGGGAGCAAGGCTACACCTTC.

The chain links TRBV5-4 to TRBJ2-3; 7 nucleotides line up with TRBD2. CDR1 and CDR2 from the germline V gene are SGHNT and YYREEE (reference sequence). The trim removed 0 bases at V and 1 base at J, leaving 2 bases unmatched. CDR3 size: 15 residues. The CDR3 DNA is TGTGCCAGCAGCTTGGCCAGCGGGGGCACAGATACGCAGTATTTT. Protein: CASSLASGGTDTQYF.

The chain carries TRBV28 and TRBJ1-5; D may be TRBD1 (5 bases). Germline V CDR1 and CDR2: MDHEN, SYDVKM. The length of the CDR3 is 15 residues. V lost 3 bases to trimming and J lost 4 bases, with 13 bases between them. CDR3 residues: CASSFPTGGNQPQHF. The CDR3 DNA reads TGTGCCAGCAGTTTTCCCACAGGTGGTAATCAGCCCCAGCATTTT.

The chain joins TRBV19 to TRBJ1-1, with D possibly matching TRBD1 (6 bases). CDR1 and CDR2 (germline): LNHDA, SQIVND (reference sequence). Trimming took 8 bases from V and 0 from J, leaving 10 bases between them. This CDR3 has 13 amino acids. The CDR3 DNA reads as TGTGCCAGTCTGGGACAAATGAACACTGAAGCTTTCTTT. Its protein product is CASLGQMNTEAFF.

The chain carries TRBV4-2 and TRBJ2-1; D gene uncertain. The V gene's germline CDR1 is LGHNA and CDR2 YNFKEQ. V dropped 1 base and J dropped 1 base, with 11 bases sitting between them. This CDR3 is built from 16 residues. CDR3 in amino acids: CASSQGATNSYNEQFF. CDR3 in DNA: TGTGCCAGCAGCCAAGGGGCCACCAATTCCTACAATGAGCAGTTCTTC.

With regard to this clone: Other nucleotide sequences in the sample specify the same CDR3. V usage is TRBV27 and J usage is TRBJ2-3; 12 bases align to TRBD2. The germline CDR1 and CDR2 sequences are MNHEY and SMNVEV (reference sequence). V lost 6 bases and J lost 3; bases outside the gene matches: 1. The CDR3 is 14 amino acids. CDR3 sequence reads: CASRGLAGTDTQYF. CDR3 in DNA: TGTGCCAGCAGAGGACTAGCGGGGACAGATACGCAGTATTTT.

This rearrangement joins TRBV3-1 (or the pseudogene TRBV3-2) to TRBJ1-5; unclear D gene. This CDR3 has 12 amino acids. V lost 11 bases and J 0 bases, leaving 8 bases between the germline ends. Germline loops: CDR1 LGHDT, CDR2 YNNKEL (reference sequence). CDR3 bases: TGTGCCGTTCAGGATAGCAATCAGCCCCAGCATTTT. Protein product: CAVQDSNQPQHF.

V gene TRBV20-1 combines with J gene TRBJ2-1; no reliable D call. Germline CDR1 reads DFQATT; CDR2 reads SNEGSKA (reference sequence). The CDR3 runs to 12 residues. Trimming cost V 3 bases and J 4 bases, with 7 bases left between them. The CDR3 DNA reads TGCAGTGCTAGTCCGAGATACAATGAGCAGTTCTTC. Translation: CSASPRYNEQFF.

The rearrangement links TRBV5-4 to TRBJ2-3; a weak D match, TRBD1 (6 bases). The CDR3 extends over 15 amino acids. Germline CDR1 reads SGHNT; CDR2 reads YYREEE (reference sequence). Deletions cut 1 base from V and 3 bases from J, with 12 bases between. This CDR3 is CASSLYVQGTDTQYF. CDR3 nucleotide sequence: TGTGCCAGCAGCTTGTATGTTCAGGGGACAGATACGCAGTATTTT.

In its sample, this clone was seen once. The chain combines TRBV3-1 (or the pseudogene TRBV3-2) with TRBJ1-4, with a possible D match to TRBD1 (6 bases). In germline, CDR1 is LGHDT, CDR2 YNNKEL (reference sequence). Trimming stripped 4 bases from V and 8 bases from J, with 17 bases between. The CDR3 loop spans 15 amino acids. DNA for the CDR3: TGTGCCAGCAGCCTATACGGACAGTTGGACGAAAAACTGTTTTTT. Translating it yields CASSLYGQLDEKLFF.

V and J are TRBV14 and TRBJ2-2; 7 nucleotides agree with TRBD1. Trimming took 1 base from V and 3 from J; bases not matched to a gene: 2. The CDR3 is 15 amino acids. CDR1 and CDR2 from the germline V gene are SGHDN and FVKESK. The CDR3 region has the DNA TGTGCCAGCAGCCAAGGACAGGGATACACCGGGGAGCTGTTTTTT. It encodes CASSQGQGYTGELFF.

Here the CDR3 reads CASSLMIQGAYKADTF. The CDR3 DNA reads as TGCGCCAGCAGCTTAATGATACAGGGGGCATATAAGGCGGACACCTTC. This chain links TRBV5-1 with TRBJ1-2; TRBD1 matches at 9 bases. Trimming removed 2 bases from V and 12 bases from J; junction bases left unmatched: 17. Germline V gene lookup returns CDR1 SGHRS and CDR2 YFSETQ. The CDR3 runs to 16 residues.

The V call is TRBV18, the J call TRBJ2-3; TRBD1 might be the D (6 bases). In germline, CDR1 is KGHSH, CDR2 LQKENI. This CDR3 region has 15 residues. V gave up 2 bases and J gave up 1 base, with 10 bases separating them. The CDR3: CASSPTGSGTDTQYF. DNA for the CDR3: TGTGCCAGCTCACCAACAGGGAGCGGCACAGATACGCAGTATTTT.

The rearrangement links TRBV28 to TRBJ2-5, with TRBD2 matching over 10 bases. Trimming took 3 bases from V and 4 from J; bases not matched to a gene: 8. Germline CDR1 MDHEN, CDR2 SYDVKM. The CDR3 has 16 residues. CDR3 sequence: CASSFQASGGLETQYF. The CDR3 DNA sequence: TGTGCCAGCAGTTTTCAGGCTAGCGGGGGCCTAGAGACCCAGTACTTC.

V usage is TRBV6-5 and J usage is TRBJ2-7; 10 bases agree with TRBD1. This CDR3 has 14 amino acids. Trimming cost V 6 bases and J 3 bases; bases outside gene matches: 5. Germline V CDR1 and CDR2: MNHEY, SVGAGI. CDR3: CASRETGGGYEQYF. The CDR3 region has the DNA TGTGCCAGCAGAGAGACAGGGGGCGGCTACGAGCAGTACTTC.

This clone was detected only a few times. The rearrangement joins TRBV15 to TRBJ1-1; D not resolved. Germline V gene lookup returns CDR1 LNHNV and CDR2 YYDKDF (reference sequence). CDR3 length: 13 residues. The V and J ends lost 0 bases and 5 bases respectively, with 7 bases between them. The CDR3 DNA reads as TGTGCCACCAGCAGAGATCGGTTAACTGAAGCTTTCTTT. Translating it yields CATSRDRLTEAFF.

This chain joins TRBV10-3 and TRBJ2-3; 10 positions agree with TRBD1. This CDR3 has 13 residues. J lost 5 bases, V lost 10 bases, and 6 bases had no gene match. Germline V lookup: CDR1 ENHRY, CDR2 SYGVKD. The CDR3 sequence is CATGQGRIDTQYF. CDR3 coding DNA: TGTGCCACGGGACAGGGGCGGATAGATACGCAGTATTTT.

The chain uses TRBV5-4 and TRBJ2-5, with a weak D call TRBD2 (5 bases). The CDR3 extends over 15 amino acids. The germline gives CDR1 SGHNT, CDR2 YYREEE (reference sequence). Deletions cut 3 bases from V and 3 bases from J, with 15 bases between. As DNA, the CDR3 is TGTGCCAGCAGCTCACCGACCGGGGAAAAAGAGACCCAGTACTTC. Its protein is CASSSPTGEKETQYF. Based on the CDR3 plus reference TRBV5-4 and TRBJ2-5, the full variable domain is ETGVTQSPTHLIKTRGQQVTLRCSSQSGHNTVSWYQQALGQGPQFIFQYYREEENGRGNFPPRFSGLQFPNYSSELNVNALELDDSALYLCASSSPTGEKETQYFGPGTRLLVL.

This chain joins TRBV2 and TRBJ2-5; tentatively, D is TRBD1 (6 bases). CDR1 SNHLY and CDR2 FYNNEI come from the germline V gene. This CDR3 comprises 15 residues. Trimming removed 3 bases from V and 1 base from J, with 12 bases in between. CDR3 amino acids: CASSDQGSGQETQYF. In DNA, the CDR3 is TGTGCCAGCAGTGATCAGGGGAGCGGCCAAGAGACCCAGTACTTC.

This chain connects TRBV5-4 to TRBJ1-3, with D maybe TRBD1 (5 bases). Trimming pared 3 bases from V and 4 bases from J, leaving 14 bases between. CDR3 size: 15 residues. Germline V gene lookup returns CDR1 SGHNT and CDR2 YYREEE (reference sequence). The CDR3 region is CASSSTGPGGNTIYF. CDR3 sequence (DNA): TGTGCCAGCAGCTCTACCGGCCCAGGGGGAAACACCATATATTTT.

This clone was counted a single time. This chain uses TRBV5-1 with TRBJ2-2; D is unclear. The germline V gene has CDR1 SGHRS and CDR2 YFSETQ. This CDR3 spans 15 amino acids. V lost 0 bases to trimming and J lost 0 bases, with 6 bases between them. DNA of the CDR3: TGCGCCAGCAGCTTGGGAGATACGAACACCGGGGAGCTGTTTTTT. It yields the protein CASSLGDTNTGELFF.

This clone was seen just once. The chain is built from TRBV6-5 and TRBJ1-6, with 7 bases matching TRBD1. CDR1 MNHEY and CDR2 SVGAGI come from the germline V gene. The CDR3 covers 15 residues. Trimming at V came to 8 bases and at J to 4 bases, leaving 8 bases not matched to a gene. The DNA for the CDR3 is TGTGCCAGCGGCCGGGACAGTCTTTATAATTCACCCCTCCACTTT. Translated: CASGRDSLYNSPLHF.

A single count supports this clone. The V and J genes are TRBV3-1 (or the pseudogene TRBV3-2) and TRBJ1-2, with D possibly TRBD1 on 5 matching bases. The V and J ends lost 1 base and 4 bases respectively, with 16 bases between them. Germline V gene data show CDR1 as LGHDT and CDR2 as YNNKEL (reference sequence). The CDR3 totals 16 residues. Here the CDR3 reads CASSQGRREGLYGYTF. The CDR3 DNA follows: TGTGCCAGCAGCCAAGGGAGAAGGGAGGGGCTCTATGGCTACACCTTC.

The chain links TRBV7-9 to TRBJ2-7; TRBD1 matches at 7 bases. After removal of 5 bases from V and 5 bases from J, the junction contained 9 bases not matched to a gene. CDR3 length: 14 residues. CDR1 and CDR2 (germline): SEHNR, FQNEAQ (reference sequence). The CDR3 nucleotides are TGTGCCAGCAGCCCGACAGGGCTCGTCGACGAGCAGTACTTC. This encodes CASSPTGLVDEQYF. The full variable domain, rest sourced from reference TRBV7-9 and TRBJ2-7, is DTGVSQNPRHKITKRGQNVTFRCDPISEHNRLYWYRQTLGQGPEFLTYFQNEAQLEKSRLLSDRFSAERPKGSFSTLEIQRTEQGDSAMYLCASSPTGLVDEQYFGPGTRLTVT.

The chain has TRBV2 and TRBJ2-3; no firm D call. The V end lost 6 bases, the J end lost 0 bases, and 10 bases lay between the germline ends. Per germline, CDR1 SNHLY and CDR2 FYNNEI. The CDR3 is 14 residues long. In DNA form, the CDR3 reads TGTGCCAGCAGACCGACTTCTAGCACAGATACGCAGTATTTT. Translation gives CASRPTSSTDTQYF.

In its sample, this clone was seen once. CDR3 sequence: CASSPPPGTGAYEQYF. The CDR3 DNA sequence: TGCGCCAGCAGCCCCCCCCCGGGGACAGGGGCCTACGAGCAGTACTTC. This chain links TRBV5-1 with TRBJ2-7; 10 nucleotides line up with TRBD1. The CDR3 runs to 16 residues. The germline V gene has CDR1 SGHRS and CDR2 YFSETQ. V lost 4 bases to trimming and J lost 2 bases; unmatched junction nucleotides: 9. Drawing the rest from reference TRBV5-1 and TRBJ2-7, the complete variable domain is KAGVTQTPRYLIKTRGQQVTLSCSPISGHRSVSWYQQTPGQGLQFLFEYFSETQRNKGNFPGRFSGRQFSNSRSEMNVSTLELGDSALYLCASSPPPGTGAYEQYFGPGTRLTVT.